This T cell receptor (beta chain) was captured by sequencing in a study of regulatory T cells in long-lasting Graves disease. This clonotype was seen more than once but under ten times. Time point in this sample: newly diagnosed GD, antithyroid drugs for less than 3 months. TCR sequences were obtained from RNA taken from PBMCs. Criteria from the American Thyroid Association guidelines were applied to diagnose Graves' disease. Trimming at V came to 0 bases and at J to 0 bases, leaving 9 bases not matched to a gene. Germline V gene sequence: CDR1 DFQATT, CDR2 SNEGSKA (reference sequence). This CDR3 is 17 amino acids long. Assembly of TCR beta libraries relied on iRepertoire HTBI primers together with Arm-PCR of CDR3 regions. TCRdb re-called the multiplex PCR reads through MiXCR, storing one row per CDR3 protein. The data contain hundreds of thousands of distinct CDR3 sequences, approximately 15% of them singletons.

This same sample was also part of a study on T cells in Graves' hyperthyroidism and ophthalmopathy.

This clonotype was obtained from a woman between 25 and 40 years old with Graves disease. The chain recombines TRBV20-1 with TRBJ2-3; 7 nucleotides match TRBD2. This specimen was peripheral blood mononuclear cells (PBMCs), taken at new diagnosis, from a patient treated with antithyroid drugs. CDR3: CSARDSVGTISTDTQYF. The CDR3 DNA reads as TGCAGTGCTAGAGATTCCGTCGGGACTATAAGCACAGATACGCAGTATTTT.